This paragraph covers one T cell receptor (beta chain) sequence. The antigen is unknown. The sample belongs to a study of blood T cells in healthy people across ages. Study results and limitations: Observed TCR beta diversity per million T cells went down as age went up. This fall followed a roughly linear course with age. Relative to aged donors, long-lived donors carried more naive CD4+ cells and displayed higher diversity.

Each individual donor underwent a draw of 8 to 10 milliliters of peripheral blood. Per sample, no less than 5.5 micrograms of total RNA were extracted. The authors ran a second PCR of roughly 6 to 12 cycles using a sample-barcoded 5' primer and a J-beta primer mix. Via MiXCR, TCRdb re-called the 5' RACE reads, giving one row per CDR3 protein. The repertoire includes 1.5 million to 1.8 million distinct CDR3 sequences, around 40% of them detected once, and about 4.1% sits in the top ten. The germline CDR1 and CDR2 sequences are SGHDT and YYEEEE. The ends were cut back, 0 bases at V and 7 bases at J, with 14 bases in the middle. This CDR3 has 15 residues.

J is TRBJ2-1 and V is TRBV5-6; perhaps TRBD1 as D (7 bases). The sample taken for sequencing was blood. This receptor was identified in a woman in her late teens or twenties in good health. The CDR3 reads CASSLVGRGRNEQFF. The CDR3 DNA is TGTGCCAGCAGCTTGGTGGGCAGGGGGAGGAATGAGCAGTTCTTC.